The source of this TCR beta chain is a study of shared clonotypes between healthy human individuals. This CDR3 is 15 amino acids long. The ends were cut back, 0 bases at V and 0 bases at J, with 8 bases in the middle. The V gene's germline CDR1 is SGHDN and CDR2 FVKESK. At the deep level, the assay was run. Splitting of each subset's genomic DNA was done evenly across several immunoSEQ plates. Repertoires were generated with immunoSEQ multiplex PCR, while TCRdb's copy carries only in-frame clones and drops some. The sample shows about 980,000 clones, 76% of them seen only once. Overall study results and limits: Only blood samples were collected, and tissue repertoires likely differ. Shared clonotypes across all four donors exceeded non-shared ones in generation probability.

As regards this clone: Its antigen is not identified.

The source is a man younger than 35 in good health. V usage is TRBV14 and J usage is TRBJ2-5; no definite D call. The sequenced sample was memory CD4+ T cells sorted from blood. Subset noted: CD45RA-negative fraction. For the CDR3, the DNA is TGTGCCAGCAGCCAAGATCTTGGTCACCAAGAGACCCAGTACTTC. This sequence encodes CASSQDLGHQETQYF.